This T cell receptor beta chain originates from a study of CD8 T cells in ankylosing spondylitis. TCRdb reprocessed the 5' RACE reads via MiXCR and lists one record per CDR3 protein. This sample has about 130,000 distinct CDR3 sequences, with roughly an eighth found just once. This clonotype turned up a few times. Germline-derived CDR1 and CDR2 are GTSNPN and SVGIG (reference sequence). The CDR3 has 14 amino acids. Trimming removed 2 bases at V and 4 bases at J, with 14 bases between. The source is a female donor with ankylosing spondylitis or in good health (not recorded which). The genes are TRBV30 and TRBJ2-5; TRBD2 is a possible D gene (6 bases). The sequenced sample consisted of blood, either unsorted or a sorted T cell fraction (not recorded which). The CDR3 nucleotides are TGTGCCTGGAGTCCCAAGACTAGGTCAGAGACCCAGTACTTC. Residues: CAWSPKTRSETQYF. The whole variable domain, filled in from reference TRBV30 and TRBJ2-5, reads SQTIHQWPATLVQPVGSPLSLECTVEGTSNPNLYWYRQAAGRGLQLLFYSVGIGQISSEVPQNLSASRPQDRQFILSSKKLLLSDSGFYLCAWSPKTRSETQYFGPGTRLLVL.